The sequence of this TCR beta chain was determined in a study of T cells in Graves' hyperthyroidism and ophthalmopathy. The hyperthyroidism patients had all been newly diagnosed, and their disease duration was under 2 months. Their ages ranged from 18 to 65 years. Exclusion followed for patients with uncontrolled infection, other autoimmune disease, pregnancy or lactation. Each 10 ml fresh peripheral blood draw supplied the PBMCs. The CDR3 regions of TCR beta were amplified from RNA transcripts. Primed by the HTBI set, a first-round RT-PCR was run on the TCR CDR3. TCRdb processed the multiplex PCR reads anew with MiXCR; each CDR3 protein has one entry. The repertoire holds over 650,000 distinct CDR3 sequences, with around 15% as singletons. Trimming at V came to 0 bases and at J to 3 bases, leaving 19 bases not matched to a gene. Germline V gene lookup returns CDR1 LGHNT and CDR2 FRNRAP. CDR3 size: 22 residues.

This sequence originates from a man aged 18 to 29 with Graves' hyperthyroidism. The chain employs TRBV12-5 and TRBJ2-1; 11 bases line up with TRBD2. Sequencing was done on a sample of blood. CDR3 protein: CASGLVPTGTSGRRAIYNEQFF. The CDR3 DNA follows: TGTGCTAGTGGTTTGGTCCCGACAGGGACTAGCGGCAGAAGGGCAATCTACAATGAGCAGTTCTTC.